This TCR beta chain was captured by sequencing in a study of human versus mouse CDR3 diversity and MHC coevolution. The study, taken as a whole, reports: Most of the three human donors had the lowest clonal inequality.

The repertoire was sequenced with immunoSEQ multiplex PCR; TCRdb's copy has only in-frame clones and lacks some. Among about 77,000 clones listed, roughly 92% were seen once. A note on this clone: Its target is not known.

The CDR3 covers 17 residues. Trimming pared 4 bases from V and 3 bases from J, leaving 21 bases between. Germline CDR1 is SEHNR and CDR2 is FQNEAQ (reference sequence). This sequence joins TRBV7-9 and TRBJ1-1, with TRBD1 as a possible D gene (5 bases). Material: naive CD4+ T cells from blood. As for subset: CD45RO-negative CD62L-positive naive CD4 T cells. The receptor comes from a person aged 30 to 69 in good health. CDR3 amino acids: CASSSGQGPLLYTEAFF. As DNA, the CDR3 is TGTGCCAGCAGCTCAGGACAAGGACCCCTACTATACACTGAAGCTTTCTTT.